This T cell receptor (beta chain) emerged from a study of siplizumab effects on memory and regulatory T cells. Every sample had approximately 10^5 of its TCR templates assayed. Some clones are missing from TCRdb's copy, which holds only in-frame ones; the method was immunoSEQ multiplex PCR. The profile shows some 100,000 clones, roughly nine tenths of them singletons. Study-wide results and limits: Where siplizumab was present, mappable alloreactive CD4+ clones averaged around 70% Treg-derived, compared with roughly 30% in controls. Naive T cells seemed more diverse than memory cells; they also seemed major alloresponse contributors. Naive or memory phenotype assignment was not possible for roughly 75-95% of proliferating CD4+ or CD8+ clones.

Details on this clone: Its antigen is not known.

Sequencing was carried out using Tregs sorted from blood. This sequence was found in a human donor in good health.

In nucleotides, the CDR3 is TGTGCCAGTAAATTCTCAGCGTCTAGCACAGATACGCAGTATTTT. Protein product: CASKFSASSTDTQYF. V and J are TRBV19 and TRBJ2-3; D remains ambiguous. The CDR3 loop spans 15 amino acids. V lost 7 bases and J 0 bases, leaving 14 bases between the germline ends. CDR1 and CDR2 from the germline V gene are LNHDA and SQIVND (reference sequence).